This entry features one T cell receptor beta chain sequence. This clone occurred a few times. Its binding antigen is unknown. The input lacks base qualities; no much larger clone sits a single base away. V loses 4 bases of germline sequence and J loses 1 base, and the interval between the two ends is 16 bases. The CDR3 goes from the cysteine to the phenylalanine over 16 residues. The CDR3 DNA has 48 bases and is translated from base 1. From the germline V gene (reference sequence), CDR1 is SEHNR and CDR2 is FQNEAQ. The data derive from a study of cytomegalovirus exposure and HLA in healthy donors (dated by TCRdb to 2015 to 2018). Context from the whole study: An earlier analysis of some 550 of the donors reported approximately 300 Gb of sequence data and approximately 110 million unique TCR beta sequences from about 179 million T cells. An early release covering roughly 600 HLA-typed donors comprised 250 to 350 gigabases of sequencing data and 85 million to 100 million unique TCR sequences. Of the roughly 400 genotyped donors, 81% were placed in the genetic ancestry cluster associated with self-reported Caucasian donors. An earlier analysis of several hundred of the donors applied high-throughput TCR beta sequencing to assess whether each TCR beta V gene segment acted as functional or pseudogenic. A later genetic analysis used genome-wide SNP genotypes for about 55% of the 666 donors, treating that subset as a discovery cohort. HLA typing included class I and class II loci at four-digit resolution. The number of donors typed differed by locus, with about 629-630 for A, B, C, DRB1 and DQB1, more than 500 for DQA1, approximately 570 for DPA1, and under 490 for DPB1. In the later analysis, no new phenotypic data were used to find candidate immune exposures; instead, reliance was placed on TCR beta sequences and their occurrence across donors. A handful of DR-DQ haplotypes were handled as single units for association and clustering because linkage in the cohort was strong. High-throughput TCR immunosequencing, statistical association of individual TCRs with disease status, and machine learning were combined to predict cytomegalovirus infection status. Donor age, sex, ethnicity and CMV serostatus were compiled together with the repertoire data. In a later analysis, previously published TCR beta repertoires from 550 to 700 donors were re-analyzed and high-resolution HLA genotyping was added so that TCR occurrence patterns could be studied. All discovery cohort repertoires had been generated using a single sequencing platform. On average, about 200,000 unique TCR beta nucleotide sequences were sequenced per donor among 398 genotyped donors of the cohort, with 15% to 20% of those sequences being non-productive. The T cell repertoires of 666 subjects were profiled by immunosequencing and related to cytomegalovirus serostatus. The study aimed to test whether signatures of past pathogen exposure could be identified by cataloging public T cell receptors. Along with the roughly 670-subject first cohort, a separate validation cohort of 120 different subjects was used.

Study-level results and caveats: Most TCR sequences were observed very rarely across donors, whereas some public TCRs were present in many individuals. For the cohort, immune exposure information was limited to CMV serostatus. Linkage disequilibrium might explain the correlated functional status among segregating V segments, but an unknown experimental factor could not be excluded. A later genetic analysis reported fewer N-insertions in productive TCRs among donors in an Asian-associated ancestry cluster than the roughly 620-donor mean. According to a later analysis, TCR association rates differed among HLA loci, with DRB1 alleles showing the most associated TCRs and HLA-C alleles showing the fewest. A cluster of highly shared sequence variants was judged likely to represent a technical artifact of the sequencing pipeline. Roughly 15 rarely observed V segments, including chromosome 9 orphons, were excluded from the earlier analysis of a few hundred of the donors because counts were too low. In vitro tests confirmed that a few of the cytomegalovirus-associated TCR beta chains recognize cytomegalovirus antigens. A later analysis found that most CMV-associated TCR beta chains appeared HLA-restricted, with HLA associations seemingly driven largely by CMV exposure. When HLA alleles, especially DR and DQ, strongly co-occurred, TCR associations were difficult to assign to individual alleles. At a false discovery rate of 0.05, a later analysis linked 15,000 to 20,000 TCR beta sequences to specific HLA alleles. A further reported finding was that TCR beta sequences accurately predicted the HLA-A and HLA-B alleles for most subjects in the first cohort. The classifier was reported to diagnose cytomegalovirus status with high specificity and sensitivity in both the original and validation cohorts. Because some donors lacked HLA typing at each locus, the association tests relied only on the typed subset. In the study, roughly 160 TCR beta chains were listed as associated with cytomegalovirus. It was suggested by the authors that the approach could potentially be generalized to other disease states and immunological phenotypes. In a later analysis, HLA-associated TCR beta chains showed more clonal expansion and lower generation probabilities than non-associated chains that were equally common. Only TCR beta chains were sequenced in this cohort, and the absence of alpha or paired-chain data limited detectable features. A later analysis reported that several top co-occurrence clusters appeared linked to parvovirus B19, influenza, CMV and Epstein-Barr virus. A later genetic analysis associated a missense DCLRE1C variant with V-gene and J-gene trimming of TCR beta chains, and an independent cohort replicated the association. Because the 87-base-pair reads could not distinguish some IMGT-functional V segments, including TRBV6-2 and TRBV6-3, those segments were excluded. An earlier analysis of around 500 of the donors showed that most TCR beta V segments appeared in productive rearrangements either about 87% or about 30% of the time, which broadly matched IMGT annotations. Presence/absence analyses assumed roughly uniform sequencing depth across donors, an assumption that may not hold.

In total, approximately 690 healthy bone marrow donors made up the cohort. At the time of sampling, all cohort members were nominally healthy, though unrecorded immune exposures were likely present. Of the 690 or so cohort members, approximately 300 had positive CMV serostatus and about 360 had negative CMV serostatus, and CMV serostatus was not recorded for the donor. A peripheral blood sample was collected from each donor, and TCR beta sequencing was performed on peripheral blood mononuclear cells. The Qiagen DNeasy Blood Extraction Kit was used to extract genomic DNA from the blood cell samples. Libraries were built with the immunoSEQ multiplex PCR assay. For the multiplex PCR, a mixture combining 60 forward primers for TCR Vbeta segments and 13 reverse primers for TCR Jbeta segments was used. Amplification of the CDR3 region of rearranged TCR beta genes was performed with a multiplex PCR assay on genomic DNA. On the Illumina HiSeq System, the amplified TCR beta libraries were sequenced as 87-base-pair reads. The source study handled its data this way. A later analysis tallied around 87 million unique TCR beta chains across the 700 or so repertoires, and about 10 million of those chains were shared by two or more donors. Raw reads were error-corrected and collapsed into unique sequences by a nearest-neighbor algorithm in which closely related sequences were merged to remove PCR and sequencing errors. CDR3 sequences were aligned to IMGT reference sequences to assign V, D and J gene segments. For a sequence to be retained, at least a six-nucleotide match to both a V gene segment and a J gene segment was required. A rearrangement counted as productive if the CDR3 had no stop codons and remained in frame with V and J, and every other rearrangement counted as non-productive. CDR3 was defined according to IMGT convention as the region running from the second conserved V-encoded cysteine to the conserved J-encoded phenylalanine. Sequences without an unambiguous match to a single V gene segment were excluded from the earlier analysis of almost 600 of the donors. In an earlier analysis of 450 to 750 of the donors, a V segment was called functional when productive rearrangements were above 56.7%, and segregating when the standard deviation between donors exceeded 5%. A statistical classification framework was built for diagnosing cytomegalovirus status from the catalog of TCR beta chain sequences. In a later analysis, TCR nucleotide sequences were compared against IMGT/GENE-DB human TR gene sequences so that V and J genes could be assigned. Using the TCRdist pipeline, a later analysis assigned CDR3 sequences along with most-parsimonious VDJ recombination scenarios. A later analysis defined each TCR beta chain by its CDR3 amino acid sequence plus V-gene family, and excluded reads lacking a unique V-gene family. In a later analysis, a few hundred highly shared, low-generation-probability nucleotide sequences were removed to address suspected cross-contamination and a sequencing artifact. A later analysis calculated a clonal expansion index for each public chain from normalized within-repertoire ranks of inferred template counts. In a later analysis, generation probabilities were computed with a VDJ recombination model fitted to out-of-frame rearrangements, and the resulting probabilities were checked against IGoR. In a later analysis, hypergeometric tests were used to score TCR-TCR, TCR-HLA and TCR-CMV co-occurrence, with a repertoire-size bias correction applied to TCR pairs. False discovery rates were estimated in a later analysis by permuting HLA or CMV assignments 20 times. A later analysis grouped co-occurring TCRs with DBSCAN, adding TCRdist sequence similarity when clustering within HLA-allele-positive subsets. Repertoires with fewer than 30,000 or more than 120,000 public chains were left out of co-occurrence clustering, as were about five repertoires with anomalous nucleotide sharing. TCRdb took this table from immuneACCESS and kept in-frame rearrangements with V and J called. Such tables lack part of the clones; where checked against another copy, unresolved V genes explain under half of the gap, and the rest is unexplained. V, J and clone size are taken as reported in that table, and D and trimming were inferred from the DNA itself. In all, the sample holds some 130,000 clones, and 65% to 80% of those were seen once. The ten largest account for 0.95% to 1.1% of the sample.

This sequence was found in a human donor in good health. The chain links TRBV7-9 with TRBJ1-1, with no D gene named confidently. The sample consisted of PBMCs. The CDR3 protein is CASSSNRWGENTEAFF. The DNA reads TGTGCCAGCAGCTCTAACCGGTGGGGAGAGAACACTGAAGCTTTCTTT.